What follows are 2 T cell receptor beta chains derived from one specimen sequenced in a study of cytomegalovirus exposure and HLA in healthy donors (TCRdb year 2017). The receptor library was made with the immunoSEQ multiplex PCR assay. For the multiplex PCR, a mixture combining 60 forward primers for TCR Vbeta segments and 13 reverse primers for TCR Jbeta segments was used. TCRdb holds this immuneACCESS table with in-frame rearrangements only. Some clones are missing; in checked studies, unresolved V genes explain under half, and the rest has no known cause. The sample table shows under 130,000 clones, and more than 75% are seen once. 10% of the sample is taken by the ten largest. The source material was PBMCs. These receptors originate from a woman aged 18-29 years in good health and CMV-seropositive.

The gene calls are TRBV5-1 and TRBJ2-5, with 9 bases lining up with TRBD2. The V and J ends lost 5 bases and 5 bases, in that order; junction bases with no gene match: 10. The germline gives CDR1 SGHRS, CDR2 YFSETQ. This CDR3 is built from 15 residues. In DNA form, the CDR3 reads TGCGCCAGCAGACCGGGACTAGCAGAAACGGAGACCCAGTACTTC. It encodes CASRPGLAETETQYF.

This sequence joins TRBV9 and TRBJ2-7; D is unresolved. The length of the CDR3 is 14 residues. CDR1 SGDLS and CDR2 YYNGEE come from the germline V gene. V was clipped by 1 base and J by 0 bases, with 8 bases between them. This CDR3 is CASSVSVSSYEQYF. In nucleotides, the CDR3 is TGTGCCAGCAGCGTAAGTGTCAGCTCCTACGAGCAGTACTTC.